Listed here are 19 T cell receptor beta chains from one sample, sequenced in a study of sequential checkpoint blockade in melanoma. Sequencing was performed with immunoSEQ multiplex PCR; in TCRdb, only in-frame clones are kept and a portion is missing. The table records 12,000 or so clones, about 79% of them present only once. Treatment defined: randomized to nivolumab then ipilimumab (arm A) or the reverse (arm B). This specimen was CD8+ T cells sorted from blood (inferred from file names), taken from a patient given nivolumab and ipilimumab in sequence. Receptor source: a human donor with melanoma.

The chain combines TRBV7-6 with TRBJ1-6; D not resolved. V was clipped by 2 bases and J by 6 bases, with 5 bases between them. Germline-derived CDR1 and CDR2 are SGHVS and FNYEAQ. The CDR3 is made up of 13 amino acids. CDR3 in amino acids: CASSLKLNSPLHF. Written as DNA, the CDR3 is TGTGCCAGCAGCTTAAAACTTAATTCACCCCTCCACTTT.

In its sample, this clone was seen a few times. The chain is built from TRBV7-9 and TRBJ2-2; 7 nucleotides agree with TRBD1. J was trimmed by 0 bases and V by 4 bases; bases with no gene match: 2. Germline V gives CDR1 SEHNR, CDR2 FQNEAQ (reference sequence). This CDR3 is built from 15 residues. The CDR3 reads CASSSGQTNTGELFF. CDR3 nucleotides: TGTGCCAGCAGCTCGGGACAGACGAACACCGGGGAGCTGTTTTTT.

The CDR3 DNA reads TGTGCCAGCAGCGTAGAAGCGGGGGACTACAATGAGCAGTTCTTC. It translates to CASSVEAGDYNEQFF. The chain employs TRBV9 and TRBJ2-1, with 8 bases lining up with TRBD2. Germline V gene sequence: CDR1 SGDLS, CDR2 YYNGEE. The CDR3 covers 15 residues. Losses at the gene ends were 0 bases for V and 3 bases for J; bases not matched to a gene: 2.

The V and J genes are TRBV19 and TRBJ1-5; the D is unclear. The V end lost 0 bases, the J end lost 0 bases, and 21 bases lay between the germline ends. CDR1 and CDR2 from the germline V gene are LNHDA and SQIVND (reference sequence). The CDR3 is 20 amino acids. The CDR3 reads CASSIDYQVPPMYSNQPQHF. CDR3 DNA: TGTGCCAGTAGTATAGACTATCAGGTGCCACCAATGTATAGCAATCAGCCCCAGCATTTT.

On this clone: One end of the junction is discordant with germline, which a read error may explain. In DNA form, the CDR3 reads TGCGCCAGCAGCCAAGAGAGACATAGCAATCAGCCCCAGCATTTT. This codes for CASSQERHSNQPQHF. The chain uses TRBV7-9 and TRBJ1-5; D remains unclear. The CDR3 extends over 15 amino acids. Germline values: CDR1 SEHNR, CDR2 FQNEAQ (reference sequence).

The chain carries TRBV5-6 and TRBJ2-7; D may be TRBD2 (5 bases). Germline V lookup: CDR1 SGHDT, CDR2 YYEEEE. Trimming removed 4 bases at V and 2 bases at J, with 16 bases between. This CDR3 is 15 amino acids long. CDR3 loop: CASSPRGLGTYEQYF. The DNA for the CDR3 is TGTGCCAGCAGCCCGAGAGGGTTGGGCACCTACGAGCAGTACTTC.

The chain recombines TRBV13 with TRBJ2-5; tentatively, D is TRBD2 (6 bases). The CDR3 extends over 11 amino acids. V shed 5 bases and J shed 7 bases, with 8 bases lying between them. The germline gives CDR1 PRHDT, CDR2 FYEKMQ (reference sequence). CDR3 sequence: CASSLGGTQYF. DNA of the CDR3: TGTGCCAGCAGCCTCGGGGGGACCCAGTACTTC.

V usage is TRBV2 and J usage is TRBJ1-1, with 7 bases identical to TRBD1. V dropped 7 bases and J dropped 1; count of bases not matched to a gene: 6. Germline CDR1 SNHLY, CDR2 FYNNEI. This CDR3 has 14 residues. Here the CDR3 DNA reads TGTGCCAGCACTTTGACAGGGTGGAACACTGAAGCTTTCTTT. Its translation: CASTLTGWNTEAFF.

The V gene is TRBV7-8, the J gene TRBJ1-5; TRBD1 aligns across 7 bases. With V trimmed by 1 base and J by 6 bases, 3 bases remained unmatched. Germline V gene data show CDR1 as SGHVS and CDR2 as FQNEAQ. CDR3 size: 14 residues. Here the CDR3 reads CASSLVSGGQPQHF. The DNA of the CDR3 is TGTGCCAGCAGCTTAGTGTCAGGGGGTCAGCCCCAGCATTTT.

This clone appeared a single time. This chain links TRBV6-6 with TRBJ1-2; 8 positions match TRBD1. CDR1 is MNHNY, CDR2 SVGAGI, per germline (reference sequence). This CDR3 is built from 13 residues. J gave up 3 bases and V 8 bases, and 5 bases lay outside the gene matches. The CDR3, as DNA: TGTGCCAGCCATCCAGGGGGCTACTATGGCTACACCTTC. It yields the protein CASHPGGYYGYTF.

The chain is built from TRBV7-8 and TRBJ1-1; tentative D call: TRBD1 (5 bases). Germline lookup yields CDR1 SGHVS and CDR2 FQNEAQ. Trimming cost V 2 bases and J 3 bases, with 28 bases left between them. The CDR3 is 20 amino acids. The CDR3 sequence: CASSLIDGGQGWARHTEAFF. In DNA, the CDR3 is TGTGCCAGCAGCTTAATCGACGGTGGTCAGGGTTGGGCCAGACACACTGAAGCTTTCTTT.

This chain links TRBV2 with TRBJ1-2, with 9 bases matching TRBD1. J was trimmed by 8 bases and V by 8 bases; bases with no gene match: 6. The CDR3 covers 12 residues. From germline, CDR1 is SNHLY and CDR2 FYNNEI. CDR3 amino acids: CASGTGSWGYTF. CDR3 nucleotides: TGTGCCAGCGGGACAGGGAGTTGGGGCTACACCTTC.

The gene calls are TRBV13 and TRBJ2-4; TRBD2 is a possible D gene (5 bases). The ends were cut back, 5 bases at V and 9 bases at J, with 17 bases in the middle. This CDR3 contains 14 residues. The germline V gene encodes CDR1 PRHDT and CDR2 FYEKMQ (reference sequence). Here the CDR3 DNA reads TGTGCCAGCAGCGACAAGGACTGGGCAGGCATTCAGTACTTC. Translation: CASSDKDWAGIQYF.

The rearrangement links TRBV5-1 to TRBJ1-1; D remains unclear. Trimming removed 4 bases from V and 1 base from J, with 11 bases in between. CDR1 is SGHRS, CDR2 YFSETQ, per germline. CDR3 size: 14 residues. The CDR3, as DNA: TGCGCCAGCAGCCGCGGGGTTTCGAACACTGAAGCTTTCTTT. Translation gives CASSRGVSNTEAFF.

The V and J genes are TRBV19 and TRBJ1-3; tentative D call: TRBD1 (5 bases). V gave up 8 bases and J gave up 4 bases, with 9 bases separating them. This CDR3 is 12 amino acids long. Germline CDR1 is LNHDA and CDR2 is SQIVND (reference sequence). The CDR3 nucleotides read TGTGCCAGTGACGGGGGAGGAAACACCATATATTTT. Its translation: CASDGGGNTIYF.

The rearrangement joins TRBV28 to TRBJ2-1; 9 nucleotides agree with TRBD2. The V and J ends lost 2 bases and 9 bases, in that order; junction bases with no gene match: 17. Germline CDR1 reads MDHEN; CDR2 reads SYDVKM. The CDR3 sequence is 18 residues long. The CDR3, as DNA: TGTGCCAGCAGTTTAACCCCACGGGAAGCGGGGGGCGGGGGTGAGCAGTTCTTC. Protein sequence: CASSLTPREAGGGGEQFF.

The chain carries TRBV4-3 and TRBJ2-7; 7 positions agree with TRBD1. V dropped 3 bases and J dropped 3; count of bases not matched to a gene: 5. Germline values: CDR1 LGHNA, CDR2 YSLEER. The CDR3 spans 14 residues. In DNA form, the CDR3 reads TGCGCCAGCAGCCAGGGCCAGGGGGACTACGAGCAGTACTTC. It codes for CASSQGQGDYEQYF.

This clone was counted a single time. The sample contains more than one DNA sequence encoding this CDR3. The chain has TRBV2 and TRBJ2-7; 8 bases line up with TRBD1. The trim removed 7 bases at V and 3 bases at J, leaving 8 bases unmatched. This CDR3 spans 14 amino acids. The germline gives CDR1 SNHLY, CDR2 FYNNEI. This CDR3 is CASILGQGLYEQYF. CDR3 nucleotides: TGTGCCAGCATCCTAGGACAGGGTCTCTACGAGCAGTACTTC. Supplemented by reference TRBV2 and TRBJ2-7, the full variable domain reads EPEVTQTPSHQVTQMGQEVILRCVPISNHLYFYWYRQILGQKVEFLVSFYNNEISEKSEIFDDQFSVERPDGSNFTLKIRSTKLEDSAMYFCASILGQGLYEQYFGPGTRLTVT.

This chain uses TRBV28 with TRBJ2-1, with 9 bases that match TRBD2. V gave up 3 bases and J gave up 7 bases; unmatched junction bases: 7. The CDR3 is made up of 15 amino acids. Looked up from germline, CDR1 is MDHEN and CDR2 is SYDVKM. The CDR3 DNA sequence: TGTGCCAGCAGTTTCTTGCGGGGGGGCGCGAATGAGCAGTTCTTC. Residues: CASSFLRGGANEQFF.